This TCR beta chain is drawn from a study of T cell responses to AZD1222 COVID-19 vaccine. From germline, CDR1 is MNHEY and CDR2 SVGEGT. V was cut by 2 bases and J by 5 bases, with 18 bases left in between. The CDR3 runs to 16 residues. Data came from immunoSEQ multiplex PCR; TCRdb stores just in-frame clones and leaves some out. The table lists some 130,000 clones, roughly 91% of them singletons. Sample: peripheral blood, taken on day 0 of AZD1222 vaccination. The origin of this receptor is an adult in good health. The chain recombines TRBV6-2 or TRBV6-3 with TRBJ1-1, with D possibly matching TRBD1 (6 bases). CDR3 in amino acids: CASSYAIQGWKTEAFF. The CDR3 nucleotides are TGTGCCAGCAGTTACGCGATACAGGGTTGGAAGACTGAAGCTTTCTTT.